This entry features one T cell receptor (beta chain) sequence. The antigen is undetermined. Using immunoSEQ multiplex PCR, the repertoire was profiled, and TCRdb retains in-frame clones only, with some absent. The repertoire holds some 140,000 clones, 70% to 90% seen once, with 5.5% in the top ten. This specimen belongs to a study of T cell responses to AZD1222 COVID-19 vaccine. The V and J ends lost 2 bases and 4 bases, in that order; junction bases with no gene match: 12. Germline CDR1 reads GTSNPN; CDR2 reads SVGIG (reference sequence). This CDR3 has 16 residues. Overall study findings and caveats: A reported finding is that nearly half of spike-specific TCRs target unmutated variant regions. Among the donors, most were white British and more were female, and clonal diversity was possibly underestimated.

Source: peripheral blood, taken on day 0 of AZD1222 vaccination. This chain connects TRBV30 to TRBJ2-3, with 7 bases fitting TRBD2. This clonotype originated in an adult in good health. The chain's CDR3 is CAWSLRPGGRSDTQYF. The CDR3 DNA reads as TGTGCCTGGAGTCTACGCCCTGGCGGGAGATCAGATACGCAGTATTTT.